This passage covers 29 T cell receptor beta chains from one sample sequenced in a study of T cells in Graves' hyperthyroidism and ophthalmopathy (dated by TCRdb to the late 2010s). The library was prepared using multiplex PCR. The instrument was an Illumina HiSeq 2000. The TCR beta CDR3 regions were amplified from RNA transcripts. For the first round of RT-PCR on the TCR CDR3, the HTBI primer set was used together with the Qiagen OneStep RT-PCR kit. TCRdb handled the public reads itself, with Q25 trimming in fastp and clone calling in MiXCR, and kept productive beta chains. Under each unique CDR3 protein, matching rows form one entry showing the most common genes and DNA. The sample yields more than 300,000 distinct CDR3 sequences; about 18% were counted once. The ten largest clones take up around 35% of the sample. The material sequenced was blood. The receptor set was obtained from a woman in her twenties or thirties with Graves' hyperthyroidism that later progressed to Graves' ophthalmopathy.

This clonotype was recorded at least ten times. J is TRBJ2-1 and V is TRBV12-3 or TRBV12-4; D ambiguous. With 3 bases removed from V and 2 bases from J, the gap between germline ends came to 14 bases. The CDR3 is 16 amino acids. This CDR3 is CASSFQRAHPYNEQFF. The DNA for the CDR3 is TGTGCCAGCAGTTTCCAGCGAGCTCACCCCTACAATGAGCAGTTCTTC.

The V gene is TRBV5-4, the J gene TRBJ1-2; the D gene is possibly TRBD1 (6 bases). Germline CDR1 and CDR2: SGHNT and YYREEE (reference sequence). The CDR3 covers 14 residues. Trimming shortened V by 3 bases and J by 5 bases, and 14 bases separated the two germline ends. The CDR3 coding sequence is TGTGCCAGCAGCTCTCCAGGGGATCCTTATGGCTACACCTTC. Translating it yields CASSSPGDPYGYTF.

This clonotype occurred many times. V is TRBV24-1 and J is TRBJ2-5; no clear D gene. This CDR3 spans 13 amino acids. From germline, CDR1 is KGHDR and CDR2 SFDVKD. Trimming cost V 3 bases and J 2 bases, with 6 bases left between them. The CDR3 here is CATSDGPQETQYF. For the CDR3, the DNA is TGTGCCACCAGTGATGGCCCTCAAGAGACCCAGTACTTC.

This clonotype was counted ten times or more. The chain has TRBV2 and TRBJ1-6; possibly TRBD1 for D (5 bases). The CDR3 spans 19 residues. Trimming cost V 0 bases and J 1 base, with 16 bases left between them. From germline, CDR1 is SNHLY and CDR2 FYNNEI. CDR3 loop: CASSEAVGLGFSYNSPLHF. CDR3 sequence (DNA): TGTGCCAGCAGTGAAGCGGTGGGGCTCGGGTTTTCCTATAATTCACCCCTCCACTTT.

In this sample, this clonotype turned up many times. The gene calls are TRBV9 and TRBJ2-1; 10 positions agree with TRBD2. V lost 0 bases, J lost 6 bases, and 6 bases stayed unmatched. This CDR3 spans 16 amino acids. Germline CDR1 is SGDLS and CDR2 is YYNGEE. CDR3: CASSVGGSGGPNEQFF. CDR3 DNA: TGTGCCAGCAGCGTAGGGGGTAGCGGGGGGCCCAATGAGCAGTTCTTC.

Note on this clonotype: A much larger clone lies a single base off, so this may be a read error. V gene TRBV9 combines with J gene TRBJ2-1; 8 bases match TRBD2. The CDR3 consists of 16 residues. The germline V gene has CDR1 SGDLS and CDR2 YYNGEE. In nucleotides, the CDR3 is TGTGCCGGCAGCGTAGGGTCTAGCGGGTCTACGAATGAGCAGTTCTTC. It encodes CAGSVGSSGSTNEQFF. The entire variable domain, with the rest obtained from reference TRBV9 and TRBJ2-1, is as follows: DSGVTQTPKHLITATGQRVTLRCSPRSGDLSVYWYQQSLDQGLQFLIQYYNGEERAKGNILERFSAQQFPDLHSELNLSSLELGDSALYFCAGSVGSSGSTNEQFFGPGTRLTVL.

This clonotype was seen only a few times. The V and J genes are TRBV5-5 and TRBJ1-3; no clear D. The CDR3 consists of 15 residues. Germline lookup yields CDR1 SGHKS and CDR2 YYEKEE (reference sequence). The germline V and J ends were trimmed by 5 bases and 0 bases, with 12 bases remaining between them. CDR3 loop: CASRPGRNSGNTIYF. As DNA, the CDR3 is TGTGCCAGCAGACCGGGCCGTAACTCTGGAAACACCATATATTTT.

This clonotype has only a few counts. The rearrangement joins TRBV6-1 to TRBJ1-1, with unresolved D. Germline V CDR1 and CDR2: MNHNS, SASEGT. V was shortened by 5 bases and J by 4 bases, with 14 bases between the two germline ends. This CDR3 region has 14 residues. In nucleotides, the CDR3 is TGTGCCAGCAGTTTGAGGGCGATGACCACTGAAGCTTTCTTT. It translates to CASSLRAMTTEAFF.

This clonotype was found many times. This sequence joins TRBV20-1 and TRBJ2-5; the D gene is possibly TRBD2 (5 bases). The CDR3 spans 15 residues. Trimming pared 1 base from V and 5 bases from J, leaving 17 bases between. Per the germline V gene, CDR1 is DFQATT and CDR2 is SNEGSKA (reference sequence). CDR3 sequence: CSARVERWSRETQYF. Here the CDR3 DNA reads TGCAGTGCTAGAGTCGAGCGGTGGTCCAGGGAGACCCAGTACTTC.

The table lists this clonotype with many counts. CDR3 coding DNA: TGTGCCAGCAGTTCTCCCACAGACTCCTATAATTCACCCCTCCACTTT. Residues: CASSSPTDSYNSPLHF. The chain uses TRBV28 and TRBJ1-6; D not resolved. Looked up from germline, CDR1 is MDHEN and CDR2 is SYDVKM. The V end was cut by 4 bases, the J end by 0 bases, with 10 bases between. The CDR3 is made up of 16 amino acids.

This clonotype was seen ten or more times. V is TRBV27 and J is TRBJ2-1, with D possibly matching TRBD1 (6 bases). The CDR3 consists of 16 residues. The germline V gene encodes CDR1 MNHEY and CDR2 SMNVEV (reference sequence). V was pared by 5 bases and J by 0 bases, with 14 bases between. The CDR3 DNA sequence: TGTGCCAGCAGTACAAGAGACAGGTACTCCTACAATGAGCAGTTCTTC. It translates to CASSTRDRYSYNEQFF.

This clonotype was observed at least ten times. The chain recombines TRBV6-1 with TRBJ2-2; tentatively, D is TRBD2 (5 bases). V was pared by 5 bases and J by 8 bases, with 15 bases between. The CDR3 totals 14 residues. Germline-derived CDR1 and CDR2 are MNHNS and SASEGT. Here the CDR3 DNA reads TGTGCCAGCAGTCCAACTAGGAGCGGTGGGGAGCTGTTTTTT. Translated: CASSPTRSGGELFF.

This clonotype has ten or more counts. The chain carries TRBV24-1 and TRBJ2-5; no firm D call. The CDR3 is made up of 13 amino acids. Germline V CDR1 and CDR2: KGHDR, SFDVKD. V was shortened by 2 bases and J by 7 bases, with 10 bases between the two germline ends. CDR3 residues: CATSDSNIVTQYF. The CDR3 DNA reads as TGTGCCACCAGTGATTCAAATATTGTGACCCAGTACTTC.

V gene TRBV24-1 combines with J gene TRBJ2-1; D is uncertain. Trimming stripped 6 bases from V and 6 bases from J, with 11 bases between. CDR1 is KGHDR, CDR2 SFDVKD, per germline. This CDR3 contains 13 residues. CDR3: CATSFSYSNEQFF. CDR3 bases: TGTGCCACCAGTTTTAGCTACTCCAATGAGCAGTTCTTC.

This clonotype was picked up many times. This rearrangement joins TRBV28 to TRBJ1-2; unclear D gene. The CDR3 consists of 14 residues. Trimming pared 3 bases from V and 8 bases from J, leaving 16 bases between. From germline, CDR1 is MDHEN and CDR2 SYDVKM. CDR3 coding DNA: TGTGCCAGCAGTTTCATCGACTCCTCGGAGGGCTACACCTTC. Amino acid sequence: CASSFIDSSEGYTF.

This clonotype was picked up a small number of times. The chain couples TRBV5-1 to TRBJ2-7; 8 nucleotides line up with TRBD1. Trimming took 5 bases from V and 3 from J; bases not matched to a gene: 4. Germline CDR1 is SGHRS and CDR2 is YFSETQ. The CDR3 loop spans 13 amino acids. CDR3 sequence reads: CASRYGQGYEQYF. In DNA, the CDR3 is TGCGCCAGCAGATACGGACAGGGCTACGAGCAGTACTTC.

The V and J genes are TRBV20-1 and TRBJ2-7; TRBD1 aligns across 8 bases. V dropped 3 bases and J dropped 0; count of bases not matched to a gene: 7. Germline V CDR1 and CDR2: DFQATT, SNEGSKA (reference sequence). The CDR3 has 15 amino acids. CDR3 sequence (DNA): TGCAGTGCTAGGGTTTGGGACAGGTCCTCCTACGAGCAGTACTTC. Translating it yields CSARVWDRSSYEQYF.

This clonotype was picked up many times. The chain is built from TRBV14 and TRBJ1-1; D is ambiguous. Germline CDR1 SGHDN, CDR2 FVKESK. V shed 4 bases and J shed 7 bases, with 13 bases lying between them. There are 13 residues in the CDR3. CDR3 bases: TGTGCCAGCAGCCTAGGAGAGGCCCATGAAGCTTTCTTT. Translated: CASSLGEAHEAFF.

For this clonotype: This may be a read error: a much more frequent sequence differs by one nucleotide. The chain links TRBV28 to TRBJ2-7; 8 bases are a match to TRBD1. Trimming cost V 6 bases and J 2 bases; bases outside gene matches: 9. Germline-derived CDR1 and CDR2 are MDHEN and SYDVKM. The CDR3 extends over 15 amino acids. The CDR3: CASSRGTGSAYEQYF. The CDR3 DNA follows: TGTGCCAGCAGCCGGGGGACAGGTTCTGCCTACGAGCAGTACTTC.

J is TRBJ1-1 and V is TRBV28, with no clear D. The CDR3 runs to 12 residues. Trimming removed 2 bases from V and 9 bases from J, with 10 bases in between. Germline CDR1 is MDHEN and CDR2 is SYDVKM. This CDR3 is CASSLPRQKAFF. The DNA of the CDR3 is TGTGCCAGCAGTTTACCTCGGCAAAAAGCTTTCTTT.

The count of this clonotype is one. The chain has TRBV11-3 and TRBJ2-6, with 7 bases identical to TRBD1. CDR1 and CDR2 (germline): SGHNT, YENEEA. Trimming at V came to 5 bases and at J to 2 bases, leaving 6 bases not matched to a gene. The CDR3 is 16 amino acids. The CDR3 reads CASSPRQGTGANVLTF. In DNA, the CDR3 is TGTGCCAGCAGCCCTAGACAGGGAACTGGGGCCAACGTCCTGACTTTC.

At least ten counts were recorded for this clonotype. The chain joins TRBV7-2 to TRBJ1-3; D possibly corresponds to TRBD1 (5 bases). The CDR3 contains 12 residues. From germline, CDR1 is SGHTA and CDR2 FQGNSA. The V and J ends lost 5 bases and 7 bases respectively, with 9 bases between them. CDR3 nucleotide sequence: TGTGCCAGCAGCCGGCGGGGGAACACCATATATTTT. Protein product: CASSRRGNTIYF.

The V call is TRBV5-6, the J call TRBJ1-1; 8 bases agree with TRBD1. The CDR3 contains 13 residues. Trimming cost V 2 bases and J 7 bases; bases outside gene matches: 4. CDR1 SGHDT and CDR2 YYEEEE come from the germline V gene. The CDR3 loop is CASSFGQGREAFF. Here the CDR3 DNA reads TGTGCCAGCAGCTTCGGACAGGGCCGTGAAGCTTTCTTT.

The rearrangement links TRBV12-3 or TRBV12-4 to TRBJ2-5; D not certain. V shed 3 bases and J shed 4 bases, with 9 bases lying between them. This CDR3 region has 13 residues. The CDR3 spells CASSFGVIETQYF. The DNA for the CDR3 is TGTGCCAGCAGTTTTGGCGTTATAGAGACCCAGTACTTC.

In its sample, this clonotype was seen many times. The rearrangement uses TRBV2 and TRBJ2-1; D possibly corresponds to TRBD2 (5 bases). Looked up from germline, CDR1 is SNHLY and CDR2 is FYNNEI. This CDR3 contains 13 residues. V lost 6 bases to trimming and J lost 8 bases, with 14 bases between them. CDR3 amino acids: CASRTTGMDEQFF. DNA of the CDR3: TGTGCCAGCAGGACAACGGGGATGGATGAGCAGTTCTTC.

The CDR3 nucleotides read TGCAGTGCAAAAGACAGGGTGACCCACGAGCAGTACTTC. Translating gives CSAKDRVTHEQYF. The chain uses TRBV20-1 and TRBJ2-7; the match to TRBD1 covers 7 bases. Trimming cost V 6 bases and J 5 bases; bases outside gene matches: 10. Germline-derived CDR1 and CDR2 are DFQATT and SNEGSKA (reference sequence). The CDR3 sequence is 13 residues long.

This clonotype was seen repeatedly, ten times or more. The chain employs TRBV29-1 and TRBJ1-1; 9 bases fit TRBD1. The ends lost 7 bases at V and 1 base at J; junction bases unmatched: 10. CDR1 and CDR2 from the germline V gene are SQVTM and ANQGSEA. The CDR3 runs to 15 residues. In DNA form, the CDR3 reads TGCAGCGGGGAATACAGGGGGCGCCCGAACACTGAAGCTTTCTTT. It is translated as CSGEYRGRPNTEAFF. The complete variable domain, with remaining parts taken from reference TRBV29-1 and TRBJ1-1, reads SAVISQKPSRDICQRGTSLTIQCQVDSQVTMMFWYRQQPGQSLTLIATANQGSEATYESGFVIDKFPISRPNLTFSTLTVSNMSPEDSSIYLCSGEYRGRPNTEAFFGQGTRLTVV.

This clonotype was counted only a few times. The chain links TRBV4-1 to TRBJ2-1; 7 nucleotides match TRBD2. This CDR3 has 15 amino acids. The junction had 9 bases not matched to a gene; V was cut back by 1 base and J by 9 bases. In germline, CDR1 is MGHRA, CDR2 YSYEKL. DNA for the CDR3: TGCGCCAGCAGCCAAGGGGAGCGGGACCACCTTGAGCAGTTCTTC. Translating it yields CASSQGERDHLEQFF.

Concerning this clonotype itself: A read error is possible here, since a much larger clone lies one base away. The gene calls are TRBV6-9 and TRBJ1-5; D remains ambiguous. CDR3 size: 14 residues. Germline V lookup: CDR1 MNHGY, CDR2 SVAAGI. The CDR3 region is CASCYLGSTGPQHF. The CDR3 nucleotides read TGTGCCAGCTGTTATCTTGGCTCGACGGGACCCCAGCATTTT.